The next 6 T cell receptor beta chains were all read from a single sample in a study of control samples from healthy donors and cancer patients. Profiling relied on immunoSEQ multiplex PCR, and the TCRdb table lists in-frame clones only, not all of them. The data contain 150,000 to 200,000 clones, more than 85% of them singletons. The sequencing input was blood. These receptors all come from a woman aged 40 to 50 in good health.

The chain carries TRBV6-6 and TRBJ2-7; D could derive from TRBD1 or TRBD2 (5 bases each). Germline lookup yields CDR1 MNHNY and CDR2 SVGAGI (reference sequence). Trimming took 0 bases from V and 2 from J, leaving 5 bases between them. CDR3 size: 13 residues. Here the CDR3 reads CASSYSGAYEQYF. The CDR3 coding sequence is TGTGCCAGCAGTTACTCGGGGGCCTACGAGCAGTACTTC.

The V call is TRBV2, the J call TRBJ1-2; maybe TRBD1 (6 bases). Trimming stripped 0 bases from V and 0 bases from J, with 8 bases between. Germline CDR1 and CDR2: SNHLY and FYNNEI. The CDR3 totals 15 residues. The CDR3 region is CASSEAGGTNYGYTF. The CDR3 nucleotides read TGTGCCAGCAGTGAAGCAGGGGGGACTAACTATGGCTACACCTTC.

The V gene is TRBV5-6, the J gene TRBJ1-4, with D perhaps matching TRBD1 (5 bases). Trimming left V 3 bases short and J 7 bases short, with 10 bases between. Germline V gene sequence: CDR1 SGHDT, CDR2 YYEEEE. The CDR3 is 13 amino acids. This CDR3 is CASSSGTSEKLFF. DNA for the CDR3: TGTGCCAGCAGCTCCGGGACTTCTGAAAAACTGTTTTTT.

This clone was seen once. The rearrangement joins TRBV7-6 to TRBJ1-5; no clear D. Looked up from germline, CDR1 is SGHVS and CDR2 is FNYEAQ. The CDR3 is 13 residues long. The V gene lost 3 bases and the J gene lost 1 base, with 4 bases spanning the gap. The CDR3 bases are TGTGCCAGCAGCTTCGGCAGCAATCAGCCCCAGCATTTT. Translation: CASSFGSNQPQHF.

The chain uses TRBV4-1 and TRBJ2-3; the D gene is possibly TRBD1 (7 bases). Germline-derived CDR1 and CDR2 are MGHRA and YSYEKL. This CDR3 comprises 16 residues. Trimming pared 1 base from V and 7 bases from J, leaving 18 bases between. DNA for the CDR3: TGCGCCAGCAGCCAAGTTATACGGCAGGGGGGTAATACGCAGTATTTT. Protein: CASSQVIRQGGNTQYF.

J is TRBJ2-2 and V is TRBV4-2; TRBD2 aligns across 15 bases. Germline V lookup: CDR1 LGHNA, CDR2 YNFKEQ. The CDR3 extends over 17 amino acids. Unmatched junction bases numbered 6, after V lost 4 bases and J lost 6 bases. The CDR3 bases are TGTGCCAGCAGCCCACGGACTAGCGGGGGGGCCCCCGGGGAGCTGTTTTTT. Translation gives CASSPRTSGGAPGELFF.